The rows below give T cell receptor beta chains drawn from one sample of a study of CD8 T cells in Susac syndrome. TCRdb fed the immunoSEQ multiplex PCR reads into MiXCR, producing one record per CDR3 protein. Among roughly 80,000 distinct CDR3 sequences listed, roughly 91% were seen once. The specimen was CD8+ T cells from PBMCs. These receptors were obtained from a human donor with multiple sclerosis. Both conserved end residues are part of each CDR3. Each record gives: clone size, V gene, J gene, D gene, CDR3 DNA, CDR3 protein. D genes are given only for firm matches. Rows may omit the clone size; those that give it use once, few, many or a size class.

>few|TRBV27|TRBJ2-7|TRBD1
TGTGCCAGCAGTTTTCAGGGGGCCTACGAGCAGTACTTC
CASSFQGAYEQYF
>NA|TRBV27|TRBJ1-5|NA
TGTGCCAGCAGTCCGTTTGCCCTTGGACCTTATCAGCCCCAGCATTTT
CASSPFALGPYQPQHF
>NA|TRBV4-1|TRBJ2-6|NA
TGCGCCAGCAGCCAAGCTGGGGCCAACGTCCTGACTTTC
CASSQAGANVLTF
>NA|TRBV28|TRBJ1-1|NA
TGTGCCAGCAGTTTATCCCCAGGGAACACTGAAGCTTTCTTT
CASSLSPGNTEAFF
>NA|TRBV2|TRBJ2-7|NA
TGTGCCAGCAGTGAAGTTGGGGGTGGCTTCTACGAGCAGTACTTC
CASSEVGGGFYEQYF
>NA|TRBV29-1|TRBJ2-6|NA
TGCAGCGTCCGGTTTGCGGATGGGGCCAACGTCCTGACTTTC
CSVRFADGANVLTF
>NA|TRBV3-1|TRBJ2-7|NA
TGTGCCAGCAGCCAAGATCTGGCAGCCCCTGCCTACGAGCAGTACTTC
CASSQDLAAPAYEQYF
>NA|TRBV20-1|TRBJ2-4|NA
TGCAGTGCTAGAGTGGGCCCCTCACAGGCCAAAAACATTCAGTACTTC
CSARVGPSQAKNIQYF
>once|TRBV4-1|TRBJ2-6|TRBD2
TGCGCCAGCAGCCAAACGGGGGGGCTTGGTGGGGCCAACGTCCTGACTTTC
CASSQTGGLGGANVLTF
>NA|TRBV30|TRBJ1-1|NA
TGTGCCTGGAGGGACGCGGTTGTGGTATGGAACACTGAAGCTTTCTTT
CAWRDAVVVWNTEAFF
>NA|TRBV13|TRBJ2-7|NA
TGTGCCAGCAGCTTAGGTCCCGGGACGAGAGAGCAGTACTTC
CASSLGPGTREQYF